The 5 T cell receptor beta chains listed next were all sequenced from one sample in a study of regulatory T cells in long-lasting Graves disease. Time point described: newly diagnosed GD, antithyroid drugs for less than 3 months. With RNA extracted from PBMCs as input, the TCR library was made. Arm-PCR of CDR3 regions with iRepertoire HTBI primers generated TCR beta libraries. TCRdb re-called the multiplex PCR reads through MiXCR, storing one row per CDR3 protein. The data show 250,000 or so distinct CDR3 sequences, more than 15% seen once. Another study also made use of these data, one on T cells in Graves' hyperthyroidism and ophthalmopathy.

The material sequenced was peripheral blood mononuclear cells (PBMCs), taken at new diagnosis, from a patient treated with antithyroid drugs. These receptor sequences come from a woman aged 25 to 39 with Graves disease.

J is TRBJ2-2 and V is TRBV4-1; D gene uncertain. The CDR3 contains 15 residues. The V gene lost 0 bases and the J gene lost 4 bases, with 9 bases spanning the gap. CDR1 and CDR2 from the germline V gene are MGHRA and YSYEKL. The CDR3 DNA is TGCGCCAGCAGCCAAGATAGGCCCTCCACCGGGGAGCTGTTTTTT. It yields the protein CASSQDRPSTGELFF.

This clonotype has ten or more counts. The rearrangement uses TRBV27 and TRBJ2-3, with D uncertain. V dropped 0 bases and J dropped 6 bases, with 10 bases sitting between them. This CDR3 comprises 14 residues. CDR1 is MNHEY and CDR2 is SMNVEV in the germline V gene (reference sequence). CDR3 bases: TGTGCCAGCAGTTTATCTGTCTGGCTCGATACGCAGTATTTT. Amino acid sequence: CASSLSVWLDTQYF.

As for this clonotype: A much more abundant neighbour one base away suggests this may be a read error. The chain has TRBV6-1 and TRBJ1-2, with D perhaps TRBD1 (5 bases). The CDR3 has 14 amino acids. Trimming took 1 base from V and 3 from J, leaving 9 bases between them. CDR1 and CDR2 (germline): MNHNS, SASEGT. The CDR3 is CASSEVGGDYGYTF. DNA for the CDR3: TGTGCCAGCAGTGAAGTCGGGGGGGACTATGGCTACACCTTC.

This clonotype was picked up a small number of times. The rearrangement links TRBV12-5 to TRBJ1-4; D is ambiguous. From germline, CDR1 is LGHNT and CDR2 FRNRAP. The CDR3 spans 17 residues. The V end was cut by 5 bases, the J end by 2 bases, with 18 bases between. CDR3 loop: CASGDLPWWGTNEKLFF. Here the CDR3 DNA reads TGTGCTAGTGGTGACCTACCATGGTGGGGTACTAATGAAAAACTGTTTTTT. Complete variable domain (other parts from reference TRBV12-5 and TRBJ1-4): DARVTQTPRHKVTEMGQEVTMRCQPILGHNTVFWYRQTMMQGLELLAYFRNRAPLDDSGMPKDRFSAEMPDATLATLKIQPSEPRDSAVYFCASGDLPWWGTNEKLFFGSGTQLSVL.

The chain carries TRBV5-4 and TRBJ2-5; TRBD2 aligns across 7 bases. Germline CDR1 SGHNT, CDR2 YYREEE (reference sequence). CDR3 length: 14 residues. Trimming took 2 bases from V and 2 from J; bases not matched to a gene: 3. CDR3: CASSFGGGQETQYF. The CDR3 nucleotides are TGTGCCAGCAGCTTTGGCGGGGGACAAGAGACCCAGTACTTC.